The sequence of this TCR beta chain was determined in a study of T-cell memory formation after mild COVID-19. Study findings and constraints: For contracting clones, CD4+ ones sat mainly in CM and EM, CD8+ in EMRA.

In its sample, this clonotype was seen a few times. The antigen remains undetermined. The J segment lost 4 bases and the V segment lost 1 base, leaving 10 bases of the junction unmatched. Germline V CDR1 and CDR2: GTSNPN, SVGIG (reference sequence). The CDR3 length is 16 residues. TCRdb re-derived calls from the 5' RACE reads in MiXCR, one entry per CDR3 protein. Of 180,000 or so distinct CDR3 sequences listed, more than 15% are singletons. The sequence was obtained from an adult woman who had mild COVID-19 (a few samples of this study predate the infection). Cell type and time point are not known. Sequenced input: PBMCs or a T cell subset sorted from them (not recorded which). The V and J genes are TRBV30 and TRBJ2-5, with 9 bases that match TRBD2. CDR3 region: CAWSASRTSGPETQYF. CDR3 nucleotides: TGTGCCTGGAGTGCTTCGCGAACTAGCGGGCCAGAGACCCAGTACTTC.